This T cell receptor (beta chain) was identified in a study of CD8 T cells in ankylosing spondylitis. Findings and limits, study-wide: Disease-linked clones were CD8+ and relatively rare in peripheral blood. A TCR beta motif made of about eight highly homologous variants seemed typical of ankylosing spondylitis blood. The authors reported significant enrichment of disease-linked clones in matched ankylosing spondylitis synovial fluid.

Concerning this clonotype itself: Its antigen remains unknown.

CDR1 and CDR2 from the germline V gene are SGHKS and YYEKEE (reference sequence). The V segment lost 0 bases and the J segment 7 bases; nucleotides outside the gene matches: 12. The length of the CDR3 is 17 residues. Construction of TCR beta libraries was performed using quantitative 5'-RACE with molecular barcodes. TCRdb reprocessed the 5' RACE reads via MiXCR and lists one record per CDR3 protein. Of 350,000 to 400,000 distinct CDR3 sequences in the sample, approximately 22% were seen once. The specimen was blood, either unsorted or a sorted T cell fraction (not recorded which). The chain couples TRBV5-5 to TRBJ2-1, with 8 nucleotides matching TRBD1. The sequence came from a male donor with ankylosing spondylitis or in good health (not recorded which). The CDR3 region has the DNA TGTGCCAGCAGCTTGGCGTGGGCAGGGGGCATGGAGAATGAGCAGTTCTTC. It is translated as CASSLAWAGGMENEQFF.